This TCR beta chain was documented in a study of CD8 T cells in Susac syndrome. This CDR3 is built from 14 residues. V shed 0 bases and J shed 4 bases, with 10 bases lying between them. Germline CDR1 and CDR2: LGHNA and YNFKEQ. Reverse transcription of roughly 0.5 to 1 ug RNA was carried out with random hexamers. Multiplex immunoSEQ PCR targeted 54 Vbeta and 13 Jbeta TCR beta segments. TCRdb independently ran MiXCR on the immunoSEQ multiplex PCR reads; one entry per CDR3 protein. This sample has 100,000 to 150,000 distinct CDR3 sequences, with 96% found just once. This clonotype was seen just once. The origin of this receptor is a human donor with Susac syndrome. The chain joins TRBV4-2 to TRBJ2-7; D gene ambiguous. Source material: CD4+ T cells from PBMCs. The CDR3 sequence is CASSQEAARYEQYF. For the CDR3, the DNA is TGTGCCAGCAGCCAAGAAGCCGCTAGGTACGAGCAGTACTTC.